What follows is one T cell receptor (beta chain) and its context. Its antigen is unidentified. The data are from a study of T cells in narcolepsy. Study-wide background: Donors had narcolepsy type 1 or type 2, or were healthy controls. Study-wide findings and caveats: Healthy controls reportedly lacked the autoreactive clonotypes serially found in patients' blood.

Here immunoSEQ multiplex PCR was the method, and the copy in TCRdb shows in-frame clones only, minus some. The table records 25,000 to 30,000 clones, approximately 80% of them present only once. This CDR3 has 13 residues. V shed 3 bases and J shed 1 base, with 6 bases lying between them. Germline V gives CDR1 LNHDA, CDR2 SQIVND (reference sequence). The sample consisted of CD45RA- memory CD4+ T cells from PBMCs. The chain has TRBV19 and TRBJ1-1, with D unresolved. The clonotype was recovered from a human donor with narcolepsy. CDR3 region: CASSINTNTEAFF. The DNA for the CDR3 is TGTGCCAGTAGTATTAACACGAACACTGAAGCTTTCTTT.